This T cell receptor (beta chain) was documented in a study of T cell repertoires in cytomegalovirus infection. Study results and caveats: What dominated the ex vivo response were HLA-C-restricted CMV-specific TCR beta clonotypes.

Germline V gives CDR1 SGHTA, CDR2 FQGTGA. The V end was cut by 6 bases, the J end by 0 bases, with 11 bases between. The CDR3 loop spans 14 amino acids. This clonotype was seen at least ten times. Its target is unknown. TCRdb reanalysed the reads using MiXCR and keeps one entry per CDR3 protein. Counted here are roughly 280,000 distinct CDR3 sequences, approximately 15% occurring once; the ten biggest clones make up about 10%. The chain combines TRBV7-3 with TRBJ1-1; D not resolved. The source of this sequence is a human donor in good health (CMV status not recorded). Some clones in this sample may be carry-over from other donors' samples. The sample consisted of PBMCs. Here the CDR3 reads CASRPGPMNTEAFF. The CDR3 nucleotides are TGTGCCAGCAGGCCCGGGCCTATGAACACTGAAGCTTTCTTT.